These 21 T cell receptor beta chains came from one sample sequenced in a study of T cells in tumors after PD-1 blockade. The protocol was immunoSEQ multiplex PCR, while the TCRdb copy is restricted to in-frame clones and leaves out a portion. This repertoire shows about 47,000 clones, 65% to 80% found once; its top ten account for approximately 7.9%. This sample comprised PBMCs, obtained before anti-PD-1 therapy. The receptor source for this set is a human donor with advanced basal cell or squamous cell carcinoma (not recorded which).

This clone occurred a few times. The chain couples TRBV5-1 to TRBJ2-2; D might be TRBD1 (5 bases). The V end was cut by 0 bases, the J end by 3 bases, with 6 bases between. Germline lookup yields CDR1 SGHRS and CDR2 YFSETQ. This CDR3 has 14 amino acids. CDR3 sequence (DNA): TGCGCCAGCAGCTTGGGGACACACACCGGGGAGCTGTTTTTT. Its protein product is CASSLGTHTGELFF. Together with reference TRBV5-1 and TRBJ2-2, the CDR3 gives the full variable domain: KAGVTQTPRYLIKTRGQQVTLSCSPISGHRSVSWYQQTPGQGLQFLFEYFSETQRNKGNFPGRFSGRQFSNSRSEMNVSTLELGDSALYLCASSLGTHTGELFFGEGSRLTVL.

The table lists this clone with a few counts. The rearrangement uses TRBV9 and TRBJ1-6, with a possible D match to TRBD1 (5 bases). The CDR3 totals 15 residues. CDR1 and CDR2 (germline): SGDLS, YYNGEE. Trimming removed 0 bases at V and 3 bases at J, with 7 bases between. The CDR3 here is CASSVVGDYNSPLHF. Here the CDR3 DNA reads TGTGCCAGCAGCGTAGTGGGGGACTATAATTCACCCCTCCACTTT.

V gene TRBV19 combines with J gene TRBJ2-5; D may be TRBD1 (6 bases). CDR3 length: 15 amino acids. CDR1 and CDR2 (germline): LNHDA, SQIVND (reference sequence). Trimming removed 4 bases at V and 4 bases at J, with 16 bases between. The CDR3 sequence: CASSRRFGGGETQYF. CDR3 coding DNA: TGTGCCAGTAGTAGACGCTTTGGGGGCGGAGAGACCCAGTACTTC. Together with reference TRBV19 and TRBJ2-5, the CDR3 gives the full variable domain: DGGITQSPKYLFRKEGQNVTLSCEQNLNHDAMYWYRQDPGQGLRLIYYSQIVNDFQKGDIAEGYSVSREKKESFPLTVTSAQKNPTAFYLCASSRRFGGGETQYFGPGTRLLVL.

The chain uses TRBV6-5 and TRBJ2-1; the D gene is possibly TRBD2 (5 bases). This CDR3 comprises 12 residues. The V end lost 8 bases, the J end lost 6 bases, and 11 bases lay between the germline ends. Germline lookup yields CDR1 MNHEY and CDR2 SVGAGI. CDR3 DNA sequence: TGTGCCAGCGCCCCTAGCCGCAATGAGCAGTTCTTC. Residues: CASAPSRNEQFF.

This chain connects TRBV5-1 to TRBJ2-3; 7 nucleotides line up with TRBD2. Germline V gene data show CDR1 as SGHRS and CDR2 as YFSETQ. The CDR3 runs 17 residues. J was trimmed by 1 base and V by 0 bases; bases with no gene match: 8. This CDR3 reads CASSLASTSAGTDTQYF. Here the CDR3 DNA reads TGCGCCAGCAGCTTGGCGTCCACTAGCGCAGGCACAGATACGCAGTATTTT. Variable domain in full (rest from reference TRBV5-1 and TRBJ2-3): KAGVTQTPRYLIKTRGQQVTLSCSPISGHRSVSWYQQTPGQGLQFLFEYFSETQRNKGNFPGRFSGRQFSNSRSEMNVSTLELGDSALYLCASSLASTSAGTDTQYFGPGTRLTVL.

The chain is built from TRBV29-1 and TRBJ2-1, with unresolved D. The CDR3 is 12 amino acids. From germline, CDR1 is SQVTM and CDR2 ANQGSEA. Trimming shortened V by 7 bases and J by 5 bases, and 12 bases separated the two germline ends. The CDR3: CSGGPPNNEQFF. CDR3 sequence (DNA): TGCAGCGGTGGACCTCCTAACAATGAGCAGTTCTTC.

The J gene is TRBJ2-1, the V gene TRBV2; no clear D. The CDR3 is 16 residues long. The V end lost 5 bases, the J end lost 0 bases, and 14 bases lay between the germline ends. Germline assignment: CDR1 SNHLY and CDR2 FYNNEI. The CDR3 region is CASSRQYIRSYNEQFF. Written as DNA, the CDR3 is TGTGCCAGCAGTCGTCAATATATTCGCTCCTACAATGAGCAGTTCTTC.

This chain connects TRBV2 to TRBJ1-1; 7 bases are a match to TRBD1. The CDR3 length is 16 residues. Per germline, CDR1 SNHLY and CDR2 FYNNEI. Germline trimming cut 9 bases from V and 5 bases from J; bases unmatched to any gene: 18. CDR3 bases: TGTGCCAGTCAGGGACAGCGCGCCGTCAAGGGAACTGAAGCTTTCTTT. It specifies CASQGQRAVKGTEAFF.

This rearrangement joins TRBV10-3 to TRBJ2-1, with D perhaps matching TRBD1 or TRBD2 (6 bases each). The CDR3 spans 16 residues. The V gene's germline CDR1 is ENHRY and CDR2 SYGVKD. V lost 3 bases and J 6 bases, leaving 18 bases between the germline ends. The DNA for the CDR3 is TGTGCCATCAGTGAATGGGGGGCGGGAAACAGCAATGAGCAGTTCTTC. Its translation is CAISEWGAGNSNEQFF.

This clone was detected a few times. This chain connects TRBV20-1 to TRBJ2-7, with TRBD1 identical over 7 bases. The length of the CDR3 is 15 residues. Per germline, CDR1 DFQATT and CDR2 SNEGSKA (reference sequence). Trimming removed 3 bases from V and 2 bases from J; junction bases left unmatched: 10. CDR3 in amino acids: CSASIAGTAAYEQYF. DNA for the CDR3: TGCAGTGCTAGTATCGCCGGGACAGCAGCCTACGAGCAGTACTTC.

The CDR3: CASSQATLGETQYF. Written as DNA, the CDR3 is TGTGCCAGCAGCCAGGCTACGCTAGGGGAGACCCAGTACTTC. The chain joins TRBV3-1 (or the pseudogene TRBV3-2) to TRBJ2-5; D is ambiguous. CDR1 and CDR2 (germline): LGHDT, YNNKEL (reference sequence). The CDR3 totals 14 residues. V gave up 3 bases and J gave up 5 bases, with 13 bases separating them.

This chain connects TRBV3-1 (or the pseudogene TRBV3-2) to TRBJ1-2, with D perhaps TRBD1 (6 bases). The CDR3 is made up of 14 amino acids. The ends were cut back, 6 bases at V and 0 bases at J, with 11 bases in the middle. CDR1 and CDR2 from the germline V gene are LGHDT and YNNKEL (reference sequence). The CDR3 nucleotides are TGTGCCAGCAGGCCCGGGACATCTAACTATGGCTACACCTTC. Translating it yields CASRPGTSNYGYTF.

This sequence joins TRBV6-4 and TRBJ2-3; 9 nucleotides align to TRBD2. V was pared by 8 bases and J by 5 bases, with 14 bases of the junction left unmatched. Germline CDR1 MRHNA, CDR2 SNTAGT. This CDR3 is built from 16 residues. CDR3 nucleotide sequence: TGTGCCAGCTCTGCCCAAGGCGGGGGGGCTGGAGATACGCAGTATTTT. Translation gives CASSAQGGGAGDTQYF.

The CDR3: CASSQQTSGSQEQYF. The CDR3 nucleotides read TGCGCCAGCAGCCAACAAACTAGCGGGAGTCAAGAGCAGTACTTC. The gene calls are TRBV4-1 and TRBJ2-7, with 11 nucleotides matching TRBD2. The CDR3 extends over 15 amino acids. The germline CDR1 and CDR2 sequences are MGHRA and YSYEKL. Germline trimming cut 2 bases from V and 7 bases from J; bases unmatched to any gene: 7.

This sequence joins TRBV25-1 and TRBJ1-2; D gene ambiguous. CDR1 and CDR2 from the germline V gene are MGHDK and SYGVNS. The length of the CDR3 is 12 residues. V was clipped by 10 bases and J by 8 bases, with 17 bases between them. CDR3 in DNA: TGTGCCACCTCAATCGGGTACCGGGGCTACACCTTC. Residues: CATSIGYRGYTF.

V usage is TRBV2 and J usage is TRBJ1-1, with 7 bases matching TRBD1. Germline trimming cut 3 bases from V and 3 bases from J; bases unmatched to any gene: 7. CDR1 SNHLY and CDR2 FYNNEI come from the germline V gene. The length of the CDR3 is 15 residues. The CDR3 is CASSDDRAADTEAFF. CDR3 bases: TGTGCCAGCAGTGATGACAGGGCTGCGGACACTGAAGCTTTCTTT.

The chain combines TRBV5-1 with TRBJ1-1; D gene ambiguous. Trimming removed 3 bases from V and 1 base from J, with 10 bases in between. The germline gives CDR1 SGHRS, CDR2 YFSETQ. The CDR3 extends over 14 amino acids. The chain's CDR3 is CASSSSGGNTEAFF. DNA of the CDR3: TGCGCCAGCAGCTCCTCGGGAGGGAACACTGAAGCTTTCTTT.

This clone has more than one count but fewer than ten. This chain links TRBV5-4 with TRBJ2-1, with 12 bases fitting TRBD2. Trimming took 4 bases from V and 7 from J; bases not matched to a gene: 9. Per germline, CDR1 SGHNT and CDR2 YYREEE (reference sequence). This CDR3 is built from 16 residues. CDR3: CASSRVLAGGPNEQFF. In DNA, the CDR3 is TGTGCCAGCAGCCGGGTCCTAGCGGGGGGGCCAAATGAGCAGTTCTTC.

The count of this clone is one. The J gene is TRBJ1-2, the V gene TRBV18, with 11 bases aligning to TRBD1. The CDR3 length is 17 residues. With 3 bases clipped from V and 0 bases from J, the junction kept 6 bases outside the gene matches. Looked up from germline, CDR1 is KGHSH and CDR2 is LQKENI. The CDR3 sequence is CASSPRDRGRTNYGYTF. CDR3 sequence (DNA): TGTGCCAGCTCACCCCGGGACAGGGGGAGGACTAACTATGGCTACACCTTC.

This clone has a handful of counts. The rearrangement joins TRBV4-2 to TRBJ2-3; TRBD2 matches at 8 bases. The CDR3 runs 19 residues. Germline CDR1 and CDR2: LGHNA and YNFKEQ. J gave up 2 bases and V 5 bases, and 18 bases lay outside the gene matches. CDR3 sequence (DNA): TGTGCCAGCAGCGTCCGAGCGGGGGCTACCCAAGGGTTCACAGATACGCAGTATTTT. The encoded protein is CASSVRAGATQGFTDTQYF.

This clone came up a few times. The chain couples TRBV7-2 to TRBJ2-2, with D perhaps being TRBD1 or TRBD2 (5 bases each). The CDR3 loop spans 14 amino acids. Germline loops: CDR1 SGHTA, CDR2 FQGNSA. V was cut by 5 bases and J by 8 bases, with 15 bases left in between. Written as DNA, the CDR3 is TGTGCCAGCAGCGCGGCCGGGACCGCGGGGGAGCTGTTTTTT. It specifies CASSAAGTAGELFF.